The rows below give T cell receptor beta chains drawn from one sample of a study of T cells after yellow fever vaccination. TCRdb called the 5' RACE reads again in MiXCR, with one record for every CDR3 protein. The sample has under 150,000 distinct CDR3 sequences, 7.7% seen once. Sequencing used CD4+ T cells sorted from PBMCs, obtained 5 days after the yellow fever booster vaccination. These receptors were taken from a man aged 25-45 years who received the YFV17D yellow fever vaccine. Each CDR3 is given with its conserved first and last residue. A D gene is named only where the DNA matches it firmly. Rows give clone size only sometimes, using once, few, many, or a class for an expanded clone.

clone_size j_call d_call v_call cdr3_aa cdr3_nt
many TRBJ2-5 TRBD2 TRBV5-1 CASRDQAGVQETQYF TGCGCCAGCCGTGACCAAGCGGGAGTTCAGGAGACCCAGTACTTC
- TRBJ2-3 - TRBV7-2 CACSLASGTDTQYF TGTGCCTGCAGCTTAGCTAGCGGCACAGATACGCAGTATTTT
many TRBJ2-7 - TRBV10-3 CAFSPGGGYEQYF TGTGCCTTCTCGCCAGGCGGCGGCTACGAGCAGTACTTC
many TRBJ2-3 TRBD2 TRBV5-1 CASSLTGGLADTQYF TGCGCCAGCAGCTTAACGGGAGGATTGGCAGATACGCAGTATTTT
many TRBJ2-1 TRBD2 TRBV29-1 CSVASSGTYNEQFF TGCAGCGTTGCGTCTAGCGGAACCTACAATGAGCAGTTCTTC
many TRBJ2-1 TRBD2 TRBV20-1 CSASSAGTSGSNEQFF TGCAGTGCTAGCTCCGCCGGGACTAGCGGGAGCAATGAGCAGTTCTTC
many TRBJ2-7 - TRBV5-4 CASSYGGGSYEQYF TGTGCCAGCAGCTACGGTGGGGGGTCATACGAGCAGTACTTC
many TRBJ2-1 - TRBV20-1 CSAPLAGQGNEQFF TGCAGTGCGCCGCTAGCGGGACAGGGGAATGAGCAGTTCTTC
few TRBJ2-3 - TRBV5-1 CASQTGPSTDTQYF TGCGCCAGCCAGACTGGCCCTAGCACAGATACGCAGTATTTT
many TRBJ2-1 TRBD2 TRBV9 CASSVATGASGNEQFF TGTGCCAGCAGCGTAGCTACTGGGGCTAGCGGCAATGAGCAGTTCTTC
many TRBJ2-7 TRBD2 TRBV20-1 CSALVIAGGYEQYF TGCAGTGCTCTAGTGATAGCGGGAGGGTACGAGCAGTACTTC
many TRBJ2-5 TRBD1 TRBV5-3 CARSLLRGLKTQYF TGTGCCAGAAGCTTGCTCAGGGGGCTGAAGACCCAGTACTTC
many TRBJ1-2 TRBD1 TRBV4-3 CASSQVQGEASNYGYTF TGCGCCAGCAGCCAAGTTCAGGGGGAAGCCTCTAACTATGGCTACACCTTC
- TRBJ1-5 - TRBV18 CASSDDGDQPQHF TGTGCCAGCTCAGACGACGGAGATCAGCCCCAGCATTTT
many TRBJ2-6 - TRBV6-5 CASSYLSGANVLTF TGTGCCAGCAGTTACCTCTCTGGGGCCAACGTCCTGACTTTC
many TRBJ2-1 - TRBV27 CASSLNGYNEQFF TGTGCCAGCAGTTTAAACGGGTACAATGAGCAGTTCTTC
many TRBJ2-3 - TRBV7-2 CASSFNSGTDTQYF TGTGCCAGCAGCTTTAATTCAGGCACAGATACGCAGTATTTT
many TRBJ1-4 TRBD1 TRBV7-6 CASSLVSAGGNEKLFF TGTGCCAGCAGCTTAGTTTCGGCAGGGGGTAATGAAAAACTGTTTTTT
many TRBJ2-2 TRBD2 TRBV29-1 CSVVSGSANTGELFF TGCAGCGTTGTTAGCGGGAGCGCGAACACCGGGGAGCTGTTTTTT
many TRBJ2-5 - TRBV7-2 CASSLDPLGTQYF TGTGCCAGCAGCTTGGACCCCTTGGGGACCCAGTACTTC
many TRBJ2-3 - TRBV9 CASSVANSDTQYF TGTGCCAGCAGCGTAGCAAATTCAGATACGCAGTATTTT
- TRBJ2-2 - TRBV3-1 CASSPGTGTGKLFF TGTGCCAGCAGCCCAGGGACGGGCACCGGGAAGCTGTTTTTT
many TRBJ2-7 TRBD2 TRBV18 CASSLGLAGAEQYF TGTGCCAGCTCACTCGGACTAGCGGGAGCCGAGCAGTACTTC
many TRBJ2-7 - TRBV30 CAWTRAGKTSYEQYF TGTGCCTGGACCCGGGCGGGAAAAACCTCCTACGAGCAGTACTTC
many TRBJ2-7 TRBD2 TRBV7-2 CASSPSALAGLEQYF TGTGCCAGCAGCCCCTCGGCCCTAGCGGGACTCGAGCAGTACTTC
many TRBJ2-7 TRBD1 TRBV9 CASSNSRQGAQYF TGTGCCAGCAGCAACTCCCGACAGGGCGCTCAGTACTTC
many TRBJ2-4 TRBD1 TRBV3-1 CASSPGQKNIQYF TGTGCCAGCAGCCCGGGACAGAAAAACATTCAGTACTTC
many TRBJ2-1 - TRBV27 CASSLGLGREQFF TGTGCCAGCAGTCTCGGCCTCGGTAGGGAGCAGTTCTTC
many TRBJ2-5 - TRBV7-3 CASSLSGPETQYF TGTGCCAGCAGCTTATCCGGCCCAGAGACCCAGTACTTC
many TRBJ2-5 TRBD2 TRBV28 CASSSSTRLAFLGETQYF TGTGCCAGCAGTTCCTCTACTAGACTAGCTTTTTTAGGGGAGACCCAGTACTTC
- TRBJ2-2 TRBD2 TRBV4-3 CASSQPRTSGSTGELFF TGCGCCAGCAGCCAGCCTCGGACTAGCGGGAGCACCGGGGAGCTGTTTTTT
few TRBJ2-7 - TRBV5-4 CASSLGPGESYEQYF TGTGCCAGCAGCTTGGGTCCGGGGGAGTCCTACGAGCAGTACTTC
many TRBJ1-1 - TRBV20-1 CSAGYRLGANTEAFF TGCAGTGCTGGATACAGGTTAGGGGCGAACACTGAAGCTTTCTTT
once TRBJ2-1 TRBD1 TRBV2 CVSIRDRGPNEQFF TGTGTCAGCATCCGGGACAGGGGGCCCAATGAGCAGTTCTTC
many TRBJ2-6 TRBD1 TRBV5-1 CASSYRTGSGANVLTF TGCGCCAGCAGCTACCGGACAGGTTCTGGGGCCAACGTCCTGACTTTC
many TRBJ2-3 TRBD1 TRBV5-1 CASGQEAWGTQYF TGCGCCAGCGGACAGGAGGCTTGGGGGACGCAGTATTTT
- TRBJ1-2 - TRBV2 CASSPGSGSYGYTF TGTGCCAGCAGTCCAGGGAGCGGGTCCTATGGCTACACCTTC
many TRBJ1-2 - TRBV5-1 CASSPGVAGVGGGYTF TGCGCCAGCAGCCCCGGAGTAGCAGGGGTTGGAGGAGGCTACACCTTC
- TRBJ2-5 TRBD2 TRBV6-1 CAAKEAGVETQYF TGTGCCGCCAAAGAAGCGGGAGTTGAGACCCAGTACTTC
many TRBJ2-7 TRBD1 TRBV7-2 CASSLNRDRTF TGTGCCAGCAGCTTGAACCGGGACAGAACCTTC
many TRBJ2-1 - TRBV5-1 CASSEGDSYNEQFF TGCGCCAGCAGCGAGGGAGACTCCTACAATGAGCAGTTCTTC
many TRBJ2-1 TRBD2 TRBV20-1 CSARGTSGTIEQFF TGCAGTGCTAGGGGGACTAGCGGGACCATAGAGCAGTTCTTC
many TRBJ2-5 - TRBV4-2 CASSPPGPSGETQYF TGTGCCAGCAGTCCCCCGGGACCATCAGGGGAGACCCAGTACTTC
many TRBJ1-5 - TRBV7-8 CASSSGLPKQPQHF TGTGCCAGCAGTTCTGGACTGCCGAAGCAGCCCCAGCATTTT
many TRBJ2-4 TRBD2 TRBV28 CASSQTGSGMAKNIQYF TGTGCCAGCAGTCAAACCGGTAGCGGGATGGCCAAAAACATTCAGTACTTC